Presented here are 27 T cell receptor beta chains from one specimen sequenced in a study of Graves' ophthalmopathy and Graves' hyperthyroidism. The study amplified TCR beta CDR3 regions using RNA transcripts. After a first-round RT-PCR with HTBI primers, a second-round multiplex PCR was run. TCRdb re-called the multiplex PCR reads with MiXCR, one entry per CDR3 protein. The repertoire holds hundreds of thousands of distinct CDR3 sequences, with 20% to 25% as singletons. Sequencing used peripheral blood. These receptors came from a woman aged 18-29 years with stable Graves' hyperthyroidism.

This clonotype was observed at least ten times. This chain joins TRBV20-1 and TRBJ1-5, with 7 bases identical to TRBD1. Germline V gives CDR1 DFQATT, CDR2 SNEGSKA (reference sequence). The CDR3 has 14 amino acids. Germline trimming cut 6 bases from V and 4 bases from J; bases unmatched to any gene: 9. The CDR3 spells CSARTGYRNQPQHF. The CDR3 bases are TGCAGTGCGCGGACAGGTTACCGTAATCAGCCCCAGCATTTT.

This chain connects TRBV11-2 to TRBJ2-3, with 10 bases identical to TRBD2. CDR1 SGHAT and CDR2 FQNNGV come from the germline V gene. This CDR3 region has 16 residues. Trimming at V came to 5 bases and at J to 2 bases, leaving 7 bases not matched to a gene. The CDR3 protein is CASSAQGLAITDTQYF. CDR3 coding DNA: TGTGCCAGCAGCGCCCAGGGACTAGCGATCACAGATACGCAGTATTTT.

This clonotype was counted once. The chain is built from TRBV12-3 or TRBV12-4 and TRBJ2-5; 8 nucleotides line up with TRBD2. The CDR3 runs to 14 residues. V shed 6 bases and J 5 bases; nucleotides not matched to a gene: 8. CDR3: CASSHREGGETQYF. As DNA, the CDR3 is TGTGCCAGCAGCCACCGGGAGGGCGGTGAGACCCAGTACTTC.

This clonotype has ten or more counts. The chain employs TRBV2 and TRBJ2-7; TRBD1 matches at 7 bases. CDR3 length equals 13 residues. Germline V CDR1 and CDR2: SNHLY, FYNNEI. Trimming removed 8 bases from V and 3 bases from J; junction bases left unmatched: 7. The CDR3 reads CASGTAWDYEQYF. The DNA of the CDR3 is TGTGCCAGCGGGACAGCGTGGGACTACGAGCAGTACTTC.

The CDR3 region is CASSTAQTSTDTQYF. CDR3 DNA: TGTGCCAGCAGTACCGCACAAACTAGCACAGATACGCAGTATTTT. V usage is TRBV7-8 and J usage is TRBJ2-3; no firm D call. The CDR3 has 15 amino acids. The ends were cut back, 6 bases at V and 0 bases at J, with 13 bases in the middle. Germline V lookup: CDR1 SGHVS, CDR2 FQNEAQ.

There are a few counts of this clonotype. A junction boundary mismatches the germline segment, possibly from a read error. The CDR3 region is CTSSFSSGRSDTQYF. The CDR3 nucleotides read TGTACCAGCAGCTTTTCTAGCGGGAGGTCAGATACGCAGTATTTT. The V call is TRBV11-1, the J call TRBJ2-3; 11 nucleotides match TRBD2. The germline gives CDR1 SGHAT, CDR2 FQDESV (reference sequence). The CDR3 is 15 amino acids.

This clonotype was counted ten times or more. V and J are TRBV20-1 and TRBJ2-7; D may be TRBD2 (5 bases). Trimming took 5 bases from V and 3 from J, leaving 20 bases between them. The CDR3 covers 15 residues. CDR1 DFQATT and CDR2 SNEGSKA come from the germline V gene (reference sequence). In DNA, the CDR3 is TGCAGTGCTCCAATGGGAGACCCTCAAAGCTACGAGCAGTACTTC. It is translated as CSAPMGDPQSYEQYF.

This clonotype was counted many times. The V gene is TRBV20-1, the J gene TRBJ1-2; D unresolved. The CDR3 spans 14 residues. The V end lost 1 base, the J end lost 9 bases, and 18 bases lay between the germline ends. Germline lookup yields CDR1 DFQATT and CDR2 SNEGSKA (reference sequence). The CDR3 DNA is TGCAGTGCTAGAGCCCCGCTAGTGAGTAGGAGCTACACCTTC. Amino acid sequence: CSARAPLVSRSYTF.

This clonotype appeared many times. The chain couples TRBV7-2 to TRBJ2-5; D is ambiguous. V lost 5 bases, J lost 4 bases, and 14 bases lay in between. The CDR3 has 14 amino acids. Germline V gives CDR1 SGHTA, CDR2 FQGNSA. The CDR3 region is CASSGNWQLETQYF. The CDR3 DNA reads as TGTGCCAGCAGCGGAAATTGGCAACTAGAGACCCAGTACTTC.

This clonotype was seen a single time. The V and J genes are TRBV4-1 and TRBJ2-2; D may be TRBD1 (6 bases). Germline CDR1 MGHRA, CDR2 YSYEKL. CDR3 length equals 15 residues. V lost 0 bases and J 5 bases, leaving 10 bases between the germline ends. The CDR3 DNA follows: TGCGCCAGCAGCCAAGAAGGGACACTTACCGGGGAGCTGTTTTTT. Its protein product is CASSQEGTLTGELFF.

This clonotype was seen repeatedly, ten times or more. The gene calls are TRBV7-2 and TRBJ2-5; tentative D call: TRBD2 (6 bases). The CDR3 totals 12 residues. V was clipped by 0 bases and J by 9 bases, with 8 bases between them. CDR1 and CDR2 (germline): SGHTA, FQGNSA. The CDR3 DNA reads TGTGCCAGCAGCTTAGCGGGAGGAGCCCAGTACTTC. This codes for CASSLAGGAQYF. The full variable domain, rest sourced from reference TRBV7-2 and TRBJ2-5, is GAGVSQSPSNKVTEKGKDVELRCDPISGHTALYWYRQSLGQGLEFLIYFQGNSAPDKSGLPSDRFSAERTGGSVSTLTIQRTQQEDSAVYLCASSLAGGAQYFGPGTRLLVL.

This clonotype was found many times. The J gene is TRBJ2-7, the V gene TRBV12-3 or TRBV12-4; 11 bases are a match to TRBD1. The J segment lost 6 bases and the V segment lost 6 bases, leaving 4 bases of the junction unmatched. The CDR3 sequence is 13 residues long. This CDR3 reads CASRAGTGGEQYF. The CDR3 region has the DNA TGTGCCAGCAGGGCCGGGACAGGGGGCGAGCAGTACTTC.

The chain joins TRBV6-2 or TRBV6-3 to TRBJ2-2; 7 nucleotides align to TRBD1. The V gene end was trimmed by 4 bases and the J gene end by 0 bases; junction bases not matched to a gene: 11. The CDR3 has 18 residues. Germline-derived CDR1 and CDR2 are MNHEY and SVGEGT. The CDR3 is CASSSPGTVTTNTGELFF. The CDR3 region has the DNA TGTGCCAGCAGTTCTCCCGGGACAGTGACCACGAACACCGGGGAGCTGTTTTTT.

In this sample, this clonotype turned up many times. The chain recombines TRBV19 with TRBJ1-2; D is perhaps TRBD1 (5 bases). This CDR3 comprises 13 residues. V lost 9 bases and J 5 bases, leaving 16 bases between the germline ends. Germline CDR1 reads LNHDA; CDR2 reads SQIVND (reference sequence). This chain's CDR3 is CASTLGERYGYTF. DNA for the CDR3: TGTGCCAGCACCCTGGGGGAGCGGTATGGCTACACCTTC.

This clonotype was found many times. V and J are TRBV12-3 or TRBV12-4 and TRBJ1-2; D call uncertain. The CDR3 runs to 14 residues. Trimming took 4 bases from V and 4 from J, leaving 13 bases between them. The CDR3 loop is CASSYSGAGYGYTF. The CDR3 nucleotides are TGTGCCAGCAGTTACTCGGGCGCTGGCTATGGCTACACCTTC.

Ten or more counts support this clonotype. The V and J genes are TRBV12-3 or TRBV12-4 and TRBJ1-1, with 8 bases fitting TRBD1. V was pared by 6 bases and J by 1 base, with 4 bases of the junction left unmatched. The CDR3 spans 14 residues. The CDR3 here is CASRTGTGNTEAFF. CDR3 in DNA: TGTGCCAGCAGAACCGGGACAGGGAACACTGAAGCTTTCTTT.

V and J are TRBV6-5 and TRBJ2-7; D possibly corresponds to TRBD1 (6 bases). Trimming took 0 bases from V and 6 from J, leaving 12 bases between them. This CDR3 is 14 amino acids long. The germline V gene has CDR1 MNHEY and CDR2 SVGAGI. The CDR3 nucleotides are TGTGCCAGCAGTTACTCTCCCAGGGGCCCCGAGCAGTACTTC. It encodes CASSYSPRGPEQYF.

This clonotype appeared many times. J is TRBJ2-7 and V is TRBV7-2, with TRBD2 matching 11 bases. From germline, CDR1 is SGHTA and CDR2 FQGNSA. With V trimmed by 5 bases and J by 4 bases, 7 bases remained unmatched. The CDR3 length is 15 residues. CDR3 coding DNA: TGTGCCAGCAGCGTAACTAGCGGGAGAGAATACGAGCAGTACTTC. Protein: CASSVTSGREYEQYF.

The V gene is TRBV12-3 or TRBV12-4, the J gene TRBJ1-2; D unclear. There are 12 residues in the CDR3. Trimming removed 1 base at V and 4 bases at J, with 4 bases between. CDR3 nucleotide sequence: TGTGCCAGCAGTTTAGTGCCCTATGGCTACACCTTC. Translation gives CASSLVPYGYTF.

This clonotype is medium-sized in the sample. The rearrangement uses TRBV12-3 or TRBV12-4 and TRBJ2-5, with D tentatively TRBD2 (5 bases). V was clipped by 1 base and J by 8 bases, with 14 bases between them. The CDR3 runs 14 residues. CDR3: CASSLGRNPDTQYF. As DNA, the CDR3 is TGTGCCAGCAGTTTAGGGAGGAACCCTGACACCCAGTACTTC.

V is TRBV6-1 and J is TRBJ1-2; 8 positions match TRBD1. This CDR3 region has 13 residues. The V and J ends lost 7 bases and 3 bases, in that order; junction bases with no gene match: 4. The germline V gene has CDR1 MNHNS and CDR2 SASEGT. The CDR3 sequence: CASIDRGDYGYTF. CDR3 nucleotides: TGTGCCAGCATCGACAGGGGTGACTATGGCTACACCTTC.

This clonotype was counted ten times or more. The V gene is TRBV20-1, the J gene TRBJ2-7, with 12 bases that match TRBD2. The germline V gene encodes CDR1 DFQATT and CDR2 SNEGSKA (reference sequence). The CDR3 is 15 residues long. Trimming removed 5 bases from V and 4 bases from J; junction bases left unmatched: 9. CDR3: CSAEGLAGGEYEQYF. Here the CDR3 DNA reads TGCAGTGCTGAGGGCCTAGCGGGAGGGGAGTACGAGCAGTACTTC.

This clonotype has a single count. The CDR3 protein is CASSAPTKRNTEAFF. Written as DNA, the CDR3 is TGTGCCAGTAGTGCTCCTACTAAGAGAAACACTGAAGCTTTCTTT. The chain recombines TRBV19 with TRBJ1-1, with D hard to call. There are 15 residues in the CDR3. Germline CDR1 is LNHDA and CDR2 is SQIVND (reference sequence). Trimming removed 5 bases at V and 2 bases at J, with 15 bases between. Variable domain in full (rest from reference TRBV19 and TRBJ1-1): DGGITQSPKYLFRKEGQNVTLSCEQNLNHDAMYWYRQDPGQGLRLIYYSQIVNDFQKGDIAEGYSVSREKKESFPLTVTSAQKNPTAFYLCASSAPTKRNTEAFFGQGTRLTVV.

The chain carries TRBV6-1 and TRBJ2-2, with TRBD1 matching 9 bases. The germline V gene has CDR1 MNHNS and CDR2 SASEGT. J was trimmed by 4 bases and V by 6 bases; bases with no gene match: 9. CDR3 size: 16 residues. In DNA form, the CDR3 reads TGTGCCAGCAGAGGGACAGGGAGATTGCCCACCGGGGAGCTGTTTTTT. Protein: CASRGTGRLPTGELFF.

This clonotype was picked up a small number of times. The chain recombines TRBV2 with TRBJ2-4, with a weak D call TRBD1 (6 bases). V was pared by 8 bases and J by 8 bases, with 13 bases between. CDR3 length: 12 residues. Germline loops: CDR1 SNHLY, CDR2 FYNNEI. This chain's CDR3 is CASYAGVDIQYF. In DNA form, the CDR3 reads TGTGCCAGCTACGCAGGGGTGGACATTCAGTACTTC. Full variable domain (missing parts from reference TRBV2 and TRBJ2-4): EPEVTQTPSHQVTQMGQEVILRCVPISNHLYFYWYRQILGQKVEFLVSFYNNEISEKSEIFDDQFSVERPDGSNFTLKIRSTKLEDSAMYFCASYAGVDIQYFGAGTRLSVL.

Many counts were recorded for this clonotype. The chain carries TRBV12-3 or TRBV12-4 and TRBJ1-2; a weak D match, TRBD1 (5 bases). The V end lost 5 bases, the J end lost 0 bases, and 13 bases lay between the germline ends. The CDR3 length is 15 residues. CDR3 nucleotide sequence: TGTGCCAGCAGTCTAAGTCCGGGGCCTAACTATGGCTACACCTTC. Its translation: CASSLSPGPNYGYTF.

The V and J genes are TRBV6-1 and TRBJ1-1; no reliable D call. The CDR3 is 14 amino acids. Trimming took off 1 base at V and 0 bases at J, with 6 bases between the two ends. Germline V gene sequence: CDR1 MNHNS, CDR2 SASEGT. Here the CDR3 reads CASSEGDMNTEAFF. The DNA for the CDR3 is TGTGCCAGCAGTGAAGGCGACATGAACACTGAAGCTTTCTTT.